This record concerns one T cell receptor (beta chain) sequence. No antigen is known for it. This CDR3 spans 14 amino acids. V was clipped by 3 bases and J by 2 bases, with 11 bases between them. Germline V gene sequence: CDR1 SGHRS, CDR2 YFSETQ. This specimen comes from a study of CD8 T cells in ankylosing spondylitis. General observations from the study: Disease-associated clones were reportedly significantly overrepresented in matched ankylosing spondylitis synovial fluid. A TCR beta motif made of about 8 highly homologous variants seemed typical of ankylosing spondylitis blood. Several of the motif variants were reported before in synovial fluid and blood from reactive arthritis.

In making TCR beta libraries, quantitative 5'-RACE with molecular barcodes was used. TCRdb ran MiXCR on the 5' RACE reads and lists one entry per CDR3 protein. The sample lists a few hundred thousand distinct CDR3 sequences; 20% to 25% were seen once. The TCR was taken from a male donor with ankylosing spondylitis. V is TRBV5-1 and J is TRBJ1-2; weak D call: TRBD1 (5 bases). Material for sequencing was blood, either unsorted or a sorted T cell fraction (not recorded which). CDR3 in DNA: TGCGCCAGCAGCTATGACGACAGAAACTATGGCTACACCTTC. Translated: CASSYDDRNYGYTF.